These 18 T cell receptor beta chains were all obtained from the same sample, sequenced in a study of T cells in Graves' hyperthyroidism and ophthalmopathy (dated by TCRdb to the late 2010s). Library method: multiplex PCR. Sequencing relied on an Illumina HiSeq 2000. The TCR beta CDR3 regions were amplified from the RNA transcripts. The TCR CDR3 was subjected to a first round of RT-PCR using the HTBI primer set and the Qiagen OneStep RT-PCR kit. The public reads were quality trimmed at Q25 with fastp and then assembled into clones with MiXCR by TCRdb, keeping productive beta chains. A single entry per CDR3 protein holds the most common genes and DNA from its merged rows. The sample profile shows some 200,000 distinct CDR3 sequences; less than 20% of them were found once. The top ten hold about 50% of the sample. The sequenced material came from blood. All receptors derive from a woman aged 45-59 years with Graves' hyperthyroidism.

In regard to this clonotype: Since a much larger clone is just one base distant, this may be a read error. The chain has TRBV7-9 and TRBJ2-3; 11 bases match TRBD2. Germline V gene data show CDR1 as SEHNR and CDR2 as FQNEAQ (reference sequence). With 3 bases clipped from V and 1 base from J, the junction kept 12 bases outside the gene matches. CDR3 size: 19 residues. This CDR3 reads CASSFRGASGRRGTDTQYF. For the CDR3, the DNA is TGTGCCAGCAGCTTTAGGGGGGCTAGCGGGAGGAGAGGCACAGATACGCAGTATTTT.

This chain uses TRBV2 with TRBJ2-7; 13 bases agree with TRBD2. The end of the DNA is better explained by TRBJ2-1, so the J call may be wrong. This CDR3 contains 15 residues. In germline, CDR1 is SNHLY, CDR2 FYNNEI. CDR3 bases: TGTGCCAGCAGTCGGACTAGCGGGAGCTCCTATGAGCAGTTCTTC. Amino acids: CASSRTSGSSYEQFF.

This clonotype was seen repeatedly, ten times or more. The chain couples TRBV7-9 to TRBJ1-2, with a possible D match to TRBD1 (5 bases). V was trimmed by 7 bases and J by 4 bases, leaving 16 bases between them. The length of the CDR3 is 14 residues. CDR1 is SEHNR and CDR2 is FQNEAQ in the germline V gene (reference sequence). The CDR3 sequence: CASTPGEGSYGYTF. CDR3 DNA: TGTGCCAGCACCCCCGGGGAGGGGTCCTATGGCTACACCTTC.

This clonotype has only a few counts. This chain joins TRBV9 and TRBJ2-7, with 8 bases matching TRBD2. The CDR3 contains 14 residues. Germline lookup yields CDR1 SGDLS and CDR2 YYNGEE. With V trimmed by 0 bases and J by 6 bases, 5 bases remained unmatched. CDR3 sequence reads: CASSVEAGVSEQYF. The CDR3 DNA reads TGTGCCAGCAGCGTAGAAGCGGGAGTTAGCGAGCAGTACTTC.

The sample holds a few counts of this clonotype. The chain carries TRBV10-3 and TRBJ1-2; D ambiguous. V lost 2 bases and J lost 4, with 8 bases in between. The CDR3 consists of 13 residues. CDR1 is ENHRY and CDR2 is SYGVKD in the germline V gene. The chain's CDR3 is CAISEGSGYGYTF. CDR3 bases: TGTGCCATCAGTGAGGGGTCCGGCTATGGCTACACCTTC.

This clonotype was counted many times. The CDR3 DNA reads as TGTGCCAGCAGCTTAGATGCCGGGACTAGCTACGAGCAGTACTTC. Its protein product is CASSLDAGTSYEQYF. This sequence joins TRBV11-2 and TRBJ2-7; 8 nucleotides match TRBD2. CDR1 and CDR2 (germline): SGHAT, FQNNGV. CDR3 length: 15 amino acids. The junction had 4 bases not matched to a gene; V was cut back by 0 bases and J by 3 bases.

This clonotype was seen ten or more times. The V call is TRBV27, the J call TRBJ2-2; perhaps TRBD2 as D (5 bases). The length of the CDR3 is 15 residues. The V gene's germline CDR1 is MNHEY and CDR2 SMNVEV (reference sequence). The V end lost 8 bases, the J end lost 3 bases, and 16 bases lay between the germline ends. The CDR3 region is CASSHLASYTGELFF. The CDR3 DNA is TGTGCCAGCTCCCACCTGGCTAGCTACACCGGGGAGCTGTTTTTT.

This chain links TRBV28 with TRBJ1-1; TRBD1 might be the D (6 bases). The germline V gene has CDR1 MDHEN and CDR2 SYDVKM. Trimming removed 5 bases at V and 6 bases at J, with 19 bases between. This CDR3 is 15 amino acids long. CDR3 region: CASSGRGGRGAEAFF. In nucleotides, the CDR3 is TGTGCCAGCAGTGGCCGCGGGGGGCGGGGGGCTGAAGCTTTCTTT.

This clonotype has ten or more counts. V and J are TRBV13 and TRBJ2-7; D gene ambiguous. The CDR3 spans 12 residues. Trimming stripped 5 bases from V and 4 bases from J, with 9 bases between. Germline V lookup: CDR1 PRHDT, CDR2 FYEKMQ (reference sequence). The CDR3 sequence: CASSRAPYEQYF. CDR3 DNA sequence: TGTGCCAGCAGCCGGGCACCATACGAGCAGTACTTC.

About this clonotype itself: Germline and junction disagree at one end, which may indicate a read error. The V and J genes are TRBV13 and TRBJ1-5; D not certain. The CDR3 spans 16 residues. Germline V lookup: CDR1 PRHDT, CDR2 FYEKMQ (reference sequence). CDR3: CASSLGSGGSSQPQHF. DNA of the CDR3: TGTGCCAGCAGCTTAGGGTCGGGAGGGAGCAGTCAGCCCCAGCATTTT.

This clonotype was counted ten times or more. V gene TRBV7-8 combines with J gene TRBJ1-1, with 7 bases lining up with TRBD1. Germline V gene sequence: CDR1 SGHVS, CDR2 FQNEAQ. The CDR3 spans 13 residues. J gave up 9 bases and V 1 base, and 5 bases lay outside the gene matches. This CDR3 is CASSLGRDSQAFF. DNA of the CDR3: TGTGCCAGCAGCTTAGGGCGGGACAGCCAAGCTTTCTTT. Using reference TRBV7-8 and TRBJ1-1 for the parts outside the CDR3, the full variable domain is GAGVSQSPRYKVAKRGQDVALRCDPISGHVSLFWYQQALGQGPEFLTYFQNEAQLDKSGLPSDRFFAERPEGSVSTLKIQRTQQEDSAVYLCASSLGRDSQAFFGQGTRLTVV.

The V gene is TRBV27, the J gene TRBJ2-1; D is perhaps TRBD2 (6 bases). Germline lookup yields CDR1 MNHEY and CDR2 SMNVEV (reference sequence). Trimming left V 6 bases short and J 6 bases short, with 12 bases between. The CDR3 contains 13 residues. The CDR3: CASSRRGTNEQFF. The CDR3 DNA sequence: TGTGCCAGCAGCCGTCGGGGGACCAATGAGCAGTTCTTC.

The chain employs TRBV5-1 and TRBJ1-2; D is unresolved. Germline V gives CDR1 SGHRS, CDR2 YFSETQ. V lost 0 bases to trimming and J lost 8 bases, with 8 bases between them. This CDR3 has 12 amino acids. CDR3 sequence reads: CASSLEARGYTF. The CDR3 DNA reads TGCGCCAGCAGCTTGGAAGCCAGGGGCTACACCTTC.

This clonotype was seen at least ten times. This chain links TRBV7-9 with TRBJ1-1; D perhaps matches TRBD1 (6 bases). CDR3 size: 15 residues. V was cut by 5 bases and J by 2 bases, with 15 bases left in between. Germline V CDR1 and CDR2: SEHNR, FQNEAQ (reference sequence). The CDR3 sequence: CASSKGTSRNTEAFF. CDR3 nucleotide sequence: TGTGCCAGCAGCAAGGGGACATCGAGAAACACTGAAGCTTTCTTT.

The rearrangement joins TRBV15 to TRBJ2-3; 10 bases agree with TRBD2. The CDR3 has 15 amino acids. Losses at the gene ends were 8 bases for V and 3 bases for J; bases not matched to a gene: 8. In germline, CDR1 is LNHNV, CDR2 YYDKDF (reference sequence). The CDR3 is CATGDLAGATDTQYF. In DNA, the CDR3 is TGTGCCACCGGCGATCTAGCGGGAGCGACAGATACGCAGTATTTT.

This CDR3 reads CASTESDSSGANVLTF. The CDR3 DNA reads TGTGCCAGCACCGAGTCAGACAGCTCTGGGGCCAACGTCCTGACTTTC. The chain combines TRBV12-3 or TRBV12-4 with TRBJ2-6; D might be TRBD1 (5 bases). Deletions cut 7 bases from V and 0 bases from J, with 13 bases between. This CDR3 is 16 amino acids long.

This clonotype occurred a few times. The chain combines TRBV27 with TRBJ1-2; 8 bases agree with TRBD1. Per the germline V gene, CDR1 is MNHEY and CDR2 is SMNVEV (reference sequence). V dropped 5 bases and J dropped 4; count of bases not matched to a gene: 6. The CDR3 is 14 residues long. In DNA, the CDR3 is TGTGCCAGCAGTCCCCAGGGGGCCCTCTATGGCTACACCTTC. Amino acids: CASSPQGALYGYTF.

This clonotype occurred many times. The chain links TRBV6-2 or TRBV6-3 to TRBJ1-2; 9 bases line up with TRBD1. V lost 2 bases, J lost 5 bases, and 15 bases stayed unmatched. The CDR3 has 18 residues. Germline-derived CDR1 and CDR2 are MNHEY and SVGEGT. The CDR3 coding sequence is TGTGCCAGCAGTTACGTCCTTGGGACAGGGCTTCTGGCGTATGGCTACACCTTC. It codes for CASSYVLGTGLLAYGYTF.